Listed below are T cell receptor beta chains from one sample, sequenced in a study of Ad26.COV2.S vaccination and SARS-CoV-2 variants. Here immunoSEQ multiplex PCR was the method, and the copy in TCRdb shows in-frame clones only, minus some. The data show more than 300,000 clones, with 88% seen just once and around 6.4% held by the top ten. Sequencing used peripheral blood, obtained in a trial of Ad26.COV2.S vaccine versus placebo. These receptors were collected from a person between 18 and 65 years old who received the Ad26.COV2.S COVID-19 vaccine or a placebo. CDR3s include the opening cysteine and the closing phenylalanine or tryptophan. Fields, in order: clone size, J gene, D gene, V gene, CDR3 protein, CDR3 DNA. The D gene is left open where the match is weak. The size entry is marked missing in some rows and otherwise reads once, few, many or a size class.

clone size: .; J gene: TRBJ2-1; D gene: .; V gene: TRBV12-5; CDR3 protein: CASAPSQPRGIEQFF; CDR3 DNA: TGTGCTAGTGCCCCTAGCCAGCCTCGGGGTATTGAGCAGTTCTTC
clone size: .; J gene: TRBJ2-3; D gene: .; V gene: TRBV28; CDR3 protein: CASSLGAAGTDTQYF; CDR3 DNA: TGTGCCAGCAGTTTAGGGGCGGCGGGCACAGATACGCAGTATTTT
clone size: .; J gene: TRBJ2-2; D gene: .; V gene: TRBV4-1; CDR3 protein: CASSQDLASRTGELFF; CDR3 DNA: TGCGCCAGCAGCCAAGATCTGGCTAGTCGTACCGGGGAGCTGTTTTTT
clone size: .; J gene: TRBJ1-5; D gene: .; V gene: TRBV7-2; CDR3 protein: CASSLRANQPQHF; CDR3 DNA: TGTGCCAGCAGCTTGAGAGCCAATCAGCCCCAGCATTTT
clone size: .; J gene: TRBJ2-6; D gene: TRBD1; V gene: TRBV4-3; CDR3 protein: CASSQSTGGFSGANVLTF; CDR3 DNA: TGCGCCAGCAGCCAATCGACAGGGGGGTTCTCTGGGGCCAACGTCCTGACTTTC
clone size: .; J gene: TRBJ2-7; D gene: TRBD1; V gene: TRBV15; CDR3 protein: CATSPGTGGYEQYF; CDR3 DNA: TGTGCCACCAGCCCCGGGACAGGGGGCTACGAGCAGTACTTC
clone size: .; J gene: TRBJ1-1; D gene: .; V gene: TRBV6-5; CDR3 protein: CASSLLPGDTEAFF; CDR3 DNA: TGTGCCAGCAGTCTTCTCCCAGGGGACACTGAAGCTTTCTTT
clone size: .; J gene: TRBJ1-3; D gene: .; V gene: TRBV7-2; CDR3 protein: CASSQGNTIYF; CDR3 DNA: TGTGCCAGCAGCCAGGGAAACACCATATATTTT
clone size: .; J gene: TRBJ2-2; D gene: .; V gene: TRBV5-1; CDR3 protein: CASSQGPTGELFF; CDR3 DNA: TGCGCCAGCAGTCAGGGCCCCACCGGGGAGCTGTTTTTT
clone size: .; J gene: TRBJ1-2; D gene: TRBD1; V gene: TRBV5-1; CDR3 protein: CASSLAGTGGEGYTF; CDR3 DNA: TGCGCCAGCAGCTTGGCCGGGACAGGGGGTGAAGGCTACACCTTC
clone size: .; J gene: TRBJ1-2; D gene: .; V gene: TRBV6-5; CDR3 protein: CASSRNRDIGGYTF; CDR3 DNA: TGTGCCAGCAGTCGGAACAGGGATATAGGTGGCTACACCTTC
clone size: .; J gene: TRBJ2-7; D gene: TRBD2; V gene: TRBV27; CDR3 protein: CASSRAFASSGMAEQYF; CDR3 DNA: TGTGCCAGCAGCCGCGCCTTTGCTTCTAGCGGGATGGCGGAGCAGTACTTC
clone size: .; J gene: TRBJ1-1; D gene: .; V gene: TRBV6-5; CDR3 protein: CASSPGAGANTEAFF; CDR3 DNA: TGTGCCAGCAGTCCCGGGGCGGGGGCGAACACTGAAGCTTTCTTT
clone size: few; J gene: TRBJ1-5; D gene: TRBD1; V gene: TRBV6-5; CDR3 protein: CASSLTGAYSNQPQHF; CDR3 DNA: TGTGCCAGCAGTTTGACAGGGGCGTATAGCAATCAGCCCCAGCATTTT
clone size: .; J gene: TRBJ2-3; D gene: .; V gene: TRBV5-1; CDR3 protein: CASRVGSSTDTQYF; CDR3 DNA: TGCGCCAGCAGAGTGGGGTCTAGCACAGATACGCAGTATTTT
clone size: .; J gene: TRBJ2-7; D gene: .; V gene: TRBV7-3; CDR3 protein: CASSRGGQNHEQYF; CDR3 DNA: TGTGCCAGCAGCCGCGGGGGACAGAACCACGAGCAGTACTTC
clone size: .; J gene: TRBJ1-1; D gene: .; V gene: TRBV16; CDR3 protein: CASSQGGQPMNTEAFF; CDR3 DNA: TGTGCCAGCAGCCAGGGGGGGCAGCCGATGAACACTGAAGCTTTCTTT
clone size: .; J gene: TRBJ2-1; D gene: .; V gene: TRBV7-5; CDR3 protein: CARSRWSSYNEQFF; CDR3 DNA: TGTGCCAGAAGTAGATGGAGCTCCTACAATGAGCAGTTCTTC
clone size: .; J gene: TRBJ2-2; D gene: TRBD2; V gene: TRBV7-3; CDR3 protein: CASSSQGGVTGELFF; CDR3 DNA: TGTGCCAGCAGCTCGCAGGGAGGGGTCACCGGGGAGCTGTTTTTT
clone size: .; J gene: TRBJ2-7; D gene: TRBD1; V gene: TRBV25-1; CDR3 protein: CASSGGQGLSYEQYF; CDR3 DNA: TGTGCCAGCAGTGGGGGACAGGGGCTGTCCTACGAGCAGTACTTC
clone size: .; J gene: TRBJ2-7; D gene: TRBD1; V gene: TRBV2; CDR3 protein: CASSGGRGRSHEQYF; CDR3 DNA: TGTGCCAGCAGTGGGGGAAGGGGGCGATCCCACGAGCAGTACTTC
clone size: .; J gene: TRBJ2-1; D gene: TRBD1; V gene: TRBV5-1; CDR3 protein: CASSVLTGGYNEQFF; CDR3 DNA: TGCGCCAGCAGCGTTCTAACAGGGGGTTACAATGAGCAGTTCTTC
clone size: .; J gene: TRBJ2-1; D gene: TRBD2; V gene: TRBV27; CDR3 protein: CASSLSGGRLYNEQFF; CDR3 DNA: TGTGCCAGCAGTTTATCGGGCGGGAGGCTCTACAATGAGCAGTTCTTC
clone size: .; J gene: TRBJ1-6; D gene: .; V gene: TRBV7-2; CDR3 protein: CASSLLAGRSESPLHF; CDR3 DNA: TGTGCCAGCAGCCTACTAGCAGGGCGGAGTGAATCACCCCTCCACTTT
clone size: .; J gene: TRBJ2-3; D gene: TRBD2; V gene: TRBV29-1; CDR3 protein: CSVESWGGDTQYF; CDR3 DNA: TGCAGCGTTGAATCCTGGGGGGGAGATACGCAGTATTTT
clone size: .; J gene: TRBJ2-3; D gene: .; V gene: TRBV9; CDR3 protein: CASSVGHIRDTQYF; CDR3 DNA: TGTGCCAGCAGCGTAGGACACATTCGCGATACGCAGTATTTT
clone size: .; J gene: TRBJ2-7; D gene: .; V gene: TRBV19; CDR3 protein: CASSIATVPYEQYF; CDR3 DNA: TGTGCCAGTAGTATAGCGACGGTTCCCTACGAGCAGTACTTC
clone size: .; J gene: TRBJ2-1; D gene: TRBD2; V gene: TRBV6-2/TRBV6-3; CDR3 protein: CASSYSPSGAPSYNEQFF; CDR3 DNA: TGTGCCAGCAGTTACTCCCCTAGCGGAGCTCCCTCCTACAATGAGCAGTTCTTC
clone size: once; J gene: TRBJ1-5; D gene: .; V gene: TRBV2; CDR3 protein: CASREGSNQPQHF; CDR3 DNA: TGTGCCAGCAGAGAGGGTAGCAATCAGCCCCAGCATTTT
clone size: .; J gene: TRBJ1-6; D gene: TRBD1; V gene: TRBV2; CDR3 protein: CASRGGTGPSSYNSPLHF; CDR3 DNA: TGTGCCAGCAGGGGGGGGACAGGGCCGAGCTCCTATAATTCACCCCTCCACTTT
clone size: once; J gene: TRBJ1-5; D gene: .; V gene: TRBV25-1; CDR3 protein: CASSDWKDDSNQPQHF; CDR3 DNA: TGTGCCAGCAGTGATTGGAAGGACGATAGCAATCAGCCCCAGCATTTT
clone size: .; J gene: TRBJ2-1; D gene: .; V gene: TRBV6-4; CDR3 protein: CASSDSTVGLNEQFF; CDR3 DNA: TGTGCCAGCAGTGACTCGACGGTAGGGCTCAATGAGCAGTTCTTC
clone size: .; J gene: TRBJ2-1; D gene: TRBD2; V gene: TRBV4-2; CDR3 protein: CASSQASGSRRNEQFF; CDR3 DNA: TGTGCCAGCAGCCAGGCTAGCGGGAGTAGGCGGAATGAGCAGTTCTTC
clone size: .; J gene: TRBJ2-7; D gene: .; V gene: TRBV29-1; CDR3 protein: CSVVEETRSDEQYF; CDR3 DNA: TGCAGCGTTGTGGAGGAAACAAGGAGCGACGAGCAGTACTTC
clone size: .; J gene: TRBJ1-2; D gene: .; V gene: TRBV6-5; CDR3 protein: CASSRARGSGYTF; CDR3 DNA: TGTGCCAGCAGTCGAGCACGTGGTAGCGGCTACACCTTC
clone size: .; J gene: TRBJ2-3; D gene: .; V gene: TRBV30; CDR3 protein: CACQGGSTDTQYF; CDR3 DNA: TGTGCTTGCCAGGGGGGTAGCACAGATACGCAGTATTTT
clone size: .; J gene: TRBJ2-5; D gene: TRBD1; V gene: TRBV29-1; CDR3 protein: CSVEGTGTEQETQYF; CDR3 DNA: TGCAGCGTTGAAGGTACCGGGACAGAACAAGAGACCCAGTACTTC
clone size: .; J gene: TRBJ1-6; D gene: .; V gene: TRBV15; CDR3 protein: CATSSGGGVDFSSSPLHF; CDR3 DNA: TGTGCCACCAGCAGCGGCGGAGGAGTGGACTTTTCGTCCTCACCCCTCCACTTT
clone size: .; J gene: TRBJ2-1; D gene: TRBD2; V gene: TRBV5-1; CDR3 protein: CASSEDVGLAGQSSYNEQFF; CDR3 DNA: TGCGCCAGCAGCGAGGATGTGGGACTAGCGGGTCAGAGCTCCTACAATGAGCAGTTCTTC
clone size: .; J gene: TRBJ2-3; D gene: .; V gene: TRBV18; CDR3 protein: CASSPPQPQPDTQYF; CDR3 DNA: TGTGCCAGCTCACCCCCACAGCCGCAGCCAGATACGCAGTATTTT
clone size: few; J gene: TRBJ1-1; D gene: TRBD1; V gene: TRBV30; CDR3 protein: CACSDRGKAFF; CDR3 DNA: TGTGCCTGCTCGGACAGGGGAAAAGCTTTCTTT
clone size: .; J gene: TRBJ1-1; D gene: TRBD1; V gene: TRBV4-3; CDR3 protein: CASSQGQRFEAFF; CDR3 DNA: TGCGCCAGCAGCCAGGGACAGAGGTTTGAAGCTTTCTTT
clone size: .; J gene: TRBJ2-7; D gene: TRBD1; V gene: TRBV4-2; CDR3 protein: CASSQEWGQGAGEQYF; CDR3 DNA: TGTGCCAGCAGCCAAGAATGGGGACAGGGGGCTGGGGAGCAGTACTTC